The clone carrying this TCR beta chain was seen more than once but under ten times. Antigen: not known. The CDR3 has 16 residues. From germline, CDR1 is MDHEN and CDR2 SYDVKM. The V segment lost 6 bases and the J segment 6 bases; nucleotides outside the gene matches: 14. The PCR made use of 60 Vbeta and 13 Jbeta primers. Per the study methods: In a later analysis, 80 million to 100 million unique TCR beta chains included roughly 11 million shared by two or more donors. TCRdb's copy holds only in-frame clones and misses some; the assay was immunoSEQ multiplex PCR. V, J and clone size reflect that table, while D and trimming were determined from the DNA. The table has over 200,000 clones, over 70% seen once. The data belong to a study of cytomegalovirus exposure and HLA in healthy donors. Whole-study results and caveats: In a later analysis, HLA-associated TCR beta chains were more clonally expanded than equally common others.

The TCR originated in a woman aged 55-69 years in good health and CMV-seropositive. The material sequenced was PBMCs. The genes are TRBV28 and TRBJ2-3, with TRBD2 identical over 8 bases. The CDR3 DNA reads TGTGCCAGCAGCCCACGGGGAGCGGGGGTGGTGGATACGCAGTATTTT. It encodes CASSPRGAGVVDTQYF.